The 27 T cell receptor beta chains presented below share a single source sample, sequenced in a study of shared clonotypes between healthy human individuals. Assay used: immunoSEQ multiplex PCR; TCRdb lists only in-frame clones, some missing. The table includes about 380,000 clones, 90% to 97% detected once. Sequencing was performed on memory CD8+ T cells sorted from blood. Subset specified: CD45RO+ cells pooled with CCR7-negative TemRA cells. These receptors originate from a man aged 25-40 years in good health.

CDR3 sequence: CASSFQGVYGYTF. The CDR3 DNA sequence: TGTGCCAGCAGCTTTCAGGGGGTCTATGGCTACACCTTC. The J gene is TRBJ1-2, the V gene TRBV28, with 7 bases lining up with TRBD1. The CDR3 is made up of 13 amino acids. From germline, CDR1 is MDHEN and CDR2 SYDVKM. V was clipped by 6 bases and J by 4 bases; unmatched bases: 5.

This chain uses TRBV27 with TRBJ2-7, with TRBD1 matching over 10 bases. The CDR3 length is 14 residues. Germline V lookup: CDR1 MNHEY, CDR2 SMNVEV (reference sequence). Unmatched junction bases numbered 5, after V lost 6 bases and J lost 3 bases. The CDR3 loop reads CASRSGTGVYEQYF. CDR3 sequence (DNA): TGTGCCAGCAGATCAGGGACAGGGGTCTACGAGCAGTACTTC.

V gene TRBV18 combines with J gene TRBJ2-2; TRBD1 matches 11 bases. After removal of 3 bases from V and 5 bases from J, the junction contained 5 bases not matched to a gene. CDR1 is KGHSH and CDR2 is LQKENI in the germline V gene. CDR3 length: 16 amino acids. In DNA, the CDR3 is TGTGCCAGCTCACCGAGGACAGGGGGCGCGACCGGGGAGCTGTTTTTT. This sequence encodes CASSPRTGGATGELFF.

CDR3 in DNA: TGTGCCAGCAGCCAACCGGGACTAGCGTTGGAGACCCAGTACTTC. Its protein is CASSQPGLALETQYF. V gene TRBV4-2 combines with J gene TRBJ2-5; 10 bases align to TRBD2. Trimming cost V 2 bases and J 5 bases; bases outside gene matches: 5. The CDR3 contains 15 residues. CDR1 and CDR2 from the germline V gene are LGHNA and YNFKEQ.

V and J are TRBV4-1 and TRBJ2-3; D remains ambiguous. V dropped 1 base and J dropped 2 bases, with 13 bases sitting between them. Per the germline V gene, CDR1 is MGHRA and CDR2 is YSYEKL. The CDR3 runs 16 residues. CDR3: CASSQVPPPFTDTQYF. The CDR3, as DNA: TGCGCCAGCAGCCAAGTCCCCCCCCCTTTCACAGATACGCAGTATTTT.

This sequence joins TRBV7-9 and TRBJ2-5, with D uncertain. The CDR3 spans 14 residues. Germline values: CDR1 SEHNR, CDR2 FQNEAQ (reference sequence). V lost 3 bases to trimming and J lost 0 bases, with 8 bases between them. Here the CDR3 reads CASSFVGYQETQYF. The DNA for the CDR3 is TGTGCCAGCAGCTTTGTAGGTTACCAAGAGACCCAGTACTTC.

The chain is built from TRBV7-2 and TRBJ2-7; 8 nucleotides match TRBD1. CDR1 and CDR2 (germline): SGHTA, FQGNSA. Trimming at V came to 1 base and at J to 5 bases, leaving 7 bases not matched to a gene. This CDR3 region has 15 residues. CDR3 nucleotide sequence: TGTGCCAGCAGCTTAGGATCCAGGGGGCGGGACGAGCAGTACTTC. Protein sequence: CASSLGSRGRDEQYF.

V and J are TRBV10-3 and TRBJ1-4; D unresolved. CDR1 ENHRY and CDR2 SYGVKD come from the germline V gene. The germline V and J ends were trimmed by 6 bases and 0 bases, with 2 bases remaining between them. The CDR3 totals 12 residues. This CDR3 is CAISPTNEKLFF. CDR3 DNA sequence: TGTGCCATCAGCCCAACTAATGAAAAACTGTTTTTT.

V and J are TRBV20-1 and TRBJ2-5; D is unresolved. Trimming cost V 3 bases and J 8 bases, with 10 bases left between them. The CDR3 consists of 11 residues. Germline CDR1 and CDR2: DFQATT and SNEGSKA (reference sequence). The CDR3 sequence: CSASSPGTQYF. CDR3 DNA: TGCAGTGCTAGCTCACCGGGTACCCAGTACTTC.

The V and J genes are TRBV30 and TRBJ1-5; a possible D gene is TRBD1 (5 bases). Germline V gene lookup returns CDR1 GTSNPN and CDR2 SVGIG (reference sequence). This CDR3 is 15 amino acids long. V was trimmed by 1 base and J by 0 bases, leaving 10 bases between them. The CDR3 protein is CAWSGGGNSNQPQHF. The CDR3 nucleotides are TGTGCCTGGAGTGGGGGGGGTAATAGCAATCAGCCCCAGCATTTT. Looking up the rest from reference TRBV30 and TRBJ1-5 gives the full variable domain: SQTIHQWPATLVQPVGSPLSLECTVEGTSNPNLYWYRQAAGRGLQLLFYSVGIGQISSEVPQNLSASRPQDRQFILSSKKLLLSDSGFYLCAWSGGGNSNQPQHFGDGTRLSIL.

In regard to this clone: This CDR3 is also generated by other DNA sequences in the sample. The chain uses TRBV6-6 and TRBJ2-7; D not resolved. This CDR3 is 11 amino acids long. The germline gives CDR1 MNHNY, CDR2 SVGAGI (reference sequence). The germline V and J ends were trimmed by 0 bases and 5 bases, with 2 bases remaining between them. The CDR3 nucleotides read TGTGCCAGCAGTTACTCAGACGAGCAGTACTTC. Its protein is CASSYSDEQYF.

V is TRBV7-9 and J is TRBJ1-1; D remains ambiguous. The length of the CDR3 is 13 residues. In germline, CDR1 is SEHNR, CDR2 FQNEAQ (reference sequence). Trimming cost V 0 bases and J 8 bases, with 10 bases left between them. The CDR3 nucleotides read TGTGCCAGCAGCTTAGCGGCGCGGGGAGAAGCTTTCTTT. It codes for CASSLAARGEAFF. Drawing the rest from reference TRBV7-9 and TRBJ1-1, the complete variable domain is DTGVSQNPRHKITKRGQNVTFRCDPISEHNRLYWYRQTLGQGPEFLTYFQNEAQLEKSRLLSDRFSAERPKGSFSTLEIQRTEQGDSAMYLCASSLAARGEAFFGQGTRLTVV.

J is TRBJ2-1 and V is TRBV7-9, with D tentatively TRBD2 (6 bases). CDR1 is SEHNR and CDR2 is FQNEAQ in the germline V gene (reference sequence). This CDR3 has 13 residues. V shed 6 bases and J shed 3 bases, with 9 bases lying between them. DNA of the CDR3: TGTGCCAGCAGTACCGGGGGCTACAATGAGCAGTTCTTC. Translation: CASSTGGYNEQFF.

The chain recombines TRBV7-9 with TRBJ1-4; D is undetermined. Germline lookup yields CDR1 SEHNR and CDR2 FQNEAQ (reference sequence). The CDR3 totals 15 residues. The V end was cut by 5 bases, the J end by 2 bases, with 12 bases between. The CDR3 region has the DNA TGTGCCAGCAGCCCAGGATGGGCGACTAATGAAAAACTGTTTTTT. Protein sequence: CASSPGWATNEKLFF.

This clone was counted only a few times. The rearrangement joins TRBV10-1 to TRBJ2-5; TRBD1 is a possible D gene (6 bases). CDR3 length equals 15 residues. Looked up from germline, CDR1 is WNHNN and CDR2 is SYGVQD (reference sequence). The germline V and J ends were trimmed by 8 bases and 4 bases, with 20 bases remaining between them. For the CDR3, the DNA is TGCGCCAGCCCCTTGTCTTACGCAGGGGCAGAGACCCAGTACTTC. Protein product: CASPLSYAGAETQYF.

The gene calls are TRBV5-1 and TRBJ2-7; no clear D gene. V lost 5 bases to trimming and J lost 3 bases, with 12 bases between them. The CDR3 is 13 residues long. Germline V lookup: CDR1 SGHRS, CDR2 YFSETQ. CDR3 coding DNA: TGCGCCAGCAGTTTCACGACCAACTACGAGCAGTACTTC. It is translated as CASSFTTNYEQYF.

This sequence joins TRBV27 and TRBJ2-6; D might be TRBD1 (5 bases). The germline CDR1 and CDR2 sequences are MNHEY and SMNVEV (reference sequence). CDR3 length equals 15 residues. V was shortened by 2 bases and J by 2 bases, with 7 bases between the two germline ends. The CDR3: CASSLGAPGANVLTF. CDR3 DNA sequence: TGTGCCAGCAGTTTAGGGGCCCCTGGGGCCAACGTCCTGACTTTC. Drawing the rest from reference TRBV27 and TRBJ2-6, the complete variable domain is EAQVTQNPRYLITVTGKKLTVTCSQNMNHEYMSWYRQDPGLGLRQIYYSMNVEVTDKGDVPEGYKVSRKEKRNFPLILESPSPNQTSLYFCASSLGAPGANVLTFGAGSRLTVL.

The chain joins TRBV6-7 to TRBJ2-2; 11 nucleotides line up with TRBD2. TRBV6-7 is an ORF; its function is uncertain. After removal of 2 bases from V and 6 bases from J, the junction contained 8 bases not matched to a gene. The CDR3 is 17 residues long. CDR3 coding DNA: TGTGCCAGCAGTTACGGGATAGCGGGAGGGCCTTCCGGGGAGCTGTTTTTT. This gives the protein CASSYGIAGGPSGELFF.

The rearrangement joins TRBV28 to TRBJ1-5; D not resolved. The CDR3 loop spans 12 amino acids. Per germline, CDR1 MDHEN and CDR2 SYDVKM. V dropped 2 bases and J dropped 5 bases, with 4 bases sitting between them. The CDR3 protein is CASSLEDQPQHF. CDR3 sequence (DNA): TGTGCCAGCAGTTTAGAAGATCAGCCCCAGCATTTT.

The V gene is TRBV7-2, the J gene TRBJ2-7, with D possibly TRBD2 on 5 matching bases. From germline, CDR1 is SGHTA and CDR2 FQGNSA. Trimming cost V 5 bases and J 4 bases, with 15 bases left between them. The CDR3 has 14 residues. In DNA, the CDR3 is TGTGCCAGCAGCACTAGAGGACTGTTATACGAGCAGTACTTC. This gives the protein CASSTRGLLYEQYF.

The chain joins TRBV7-9 to TRBJ2-5, with D uncertain. V lost 3 bases and J 0 bases, leaving 17 bases between the germline ends. Germline CDR1 is SEHNR and CDR2 is FQNEAQ (reference sequence). There are 17 residues in the CDR3. CDR3 nucleotide sequence: TGTGCCAGCAGCTTGAGTGAAAGGATTTCGTACCAAGAGACCCAGTACTTC. Translating gives CASSLSERISYQETQYF.

This clone showed up just a few times. This sequence joins TRBV30 and TRBJ1-1, with 10 bases aligning to TRBD1. The CDR3 sequence is 14 residues long. V gave up 2 bases and J gave up 5 bases; unmatched junction bases: 5. Germline lookup yields CDR1 GTSNPN and CDR2 SVGIG (reference sequence). In DNA, the CDR3 is TGTGCCTGGAGTAATTGGGGACAGGGGACTGAAGCTTTCTTT. As protein: CAWSNWGQGTEAFF.

The V gene is TRBV4-2, the J gene TRBJ2-2; perhaps TRBD2 as D (6 bases). CDR3 length equals 16 residues. Trimming removed 0 bases at V and 5 bases at J, with 13 bases between. Germline assignment: CDR1 LGHNA and CDR2 YNFKEQ. The CDR3 DNA reads TGTGCCAGCAGCCAAGATATAAGCCGGGGGACCGGGGAGCTGTTTTTT. This codes for CASSQDISRGTGELFF.

With respect to this clone: Additional DNA sequences in this sample encode the identical CDR3. The V call is TRBV6-1, the J call TRBJ2-1; 10 nucleotides agree with TRBD2. Germline V gene sequence: CDR1 MNHNS, CDR2 SASEGT. CDR3 length equals 13 residues. V trimming: 8 bases; J trimming: 4 bases; junction bases outside the gene matches: 2. CDR3 coding DNA: TGTGCCAGCCGGGGACTAGCGTACAATGAGCAGTTCTTC. Its translation: CASRGLAYNEQFF.

The chain recombines TRBV6-5 with TRBJ2-7; 7 nucleotides align to TRBD2. J was trimmed by 5 bases and V by 8 bases; bases with no gene match: 6. The CDR3 contains 12 residues. In germline, CDR1 is MNHEY, CDR2 SVGAGI. The CDR3 DNA reads as TGTGCCAGCTCTGGCGGGAGACACGAGCAGTACTTC. Translation gives CASSGGRHEQYF.

Remarks on this clone: Germline is not matched at one junction end, which may reflect a read error. This chain joins TRBV7-7 and TRBJ2-2; TRBD2 might be the D (6 bases). The CDR3 is 15 amino acids. CDR1 and CDR2 from the germline V gene are SSHAT and FNYEAQ (reference sequence). The CDR3, as DNA: TGTGCTAGCAGCCCACGACTAAGGGAGGACGGGGAGCTGTTTTTT. It codes for CASSPRLREDGELFF. Variable domain in full (rest from reference TRBV7-7 and TRBJ2-2): GAGVSQSPRYKVTKRGQDVTLRCDPISSHATLYWYQQALGQGPEFLTYFNYEAQPDKSGLPSDRFSAERPEGSISTLTIQRTEQRDSAMYRCASSPRLREDGELFFGEGSRLTVL.

The chain uses TRBV2 and TRBJ2-3, with D tentatively TRBD2 (5 bases). The CDR3 covers 14 residues. The V end lost 3 bases, the J end lost 2 bases, and 9 bases lay between the germline ends. CDR1 and CDR2 (germline): SNHLY, FYNNEI. CDR3 in amino acids: CASSDPGNTDTQYF. The CDR3 nucleotides are TGTGCCAGCAGTGACCCGGGAAACACAGATACGCAGTATTTT.